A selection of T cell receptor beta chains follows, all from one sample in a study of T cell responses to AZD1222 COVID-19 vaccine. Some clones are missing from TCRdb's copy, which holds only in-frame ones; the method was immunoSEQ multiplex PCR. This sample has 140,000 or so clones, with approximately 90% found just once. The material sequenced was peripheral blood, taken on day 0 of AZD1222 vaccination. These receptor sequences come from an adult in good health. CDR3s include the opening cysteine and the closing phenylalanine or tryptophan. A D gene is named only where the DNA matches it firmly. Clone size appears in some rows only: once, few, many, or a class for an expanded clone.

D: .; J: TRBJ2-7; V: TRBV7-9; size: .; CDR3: CASSFVTDDREQYF; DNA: TGTGCCAGCAGCTTTGTGACAGACGACCGCGAGCAGTACTTC
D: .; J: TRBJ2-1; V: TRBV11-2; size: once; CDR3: CASSSEGSGNNEQFF; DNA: TGTGCCAGCAGCTCAGAGGGGTCGGGAAACAATGAGCAGTTCTTC
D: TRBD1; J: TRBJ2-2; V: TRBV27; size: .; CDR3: CASSWTGSNTGELFF; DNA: TGTGCCAGCAGTTGGACAGGGTCGAACACCGGGGAGCTGTTTTTT
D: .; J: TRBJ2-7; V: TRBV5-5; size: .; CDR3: CASSLWTVGEQYF; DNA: TGTGCCAGCAGCTTGTGGACTGTTGGCGAGCAGTACTTC
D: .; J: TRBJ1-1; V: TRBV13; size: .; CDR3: CASSSPSLPDPNTEAFF; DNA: TGTGCCAGCAGCTCCCCCTCCCTGCCAGATCCGAACACTGAAGCTTTCTTT
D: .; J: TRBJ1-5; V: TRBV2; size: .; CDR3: CASSEQGGQPQHF; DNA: TGTGCCAGCAGTGAACAGGGCGGTCAGCCCCAGCATTTT
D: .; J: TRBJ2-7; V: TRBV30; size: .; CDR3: CAWSTPRTAYEQYF; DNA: TGTGCCTGGAGCACCCCTCGGACAGCCTACGAGCAGTACTTC
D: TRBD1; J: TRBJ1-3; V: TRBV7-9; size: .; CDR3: CASSRRQGPSGNTIYF; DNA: TGTGCCAGCAGCCGCCGACAGGGTCCATCTGGAAACACCATATATTTT
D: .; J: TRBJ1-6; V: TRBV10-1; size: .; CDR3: CASSSNRSYNSPLHF; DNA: TGCGCCAGCAGTTCGAACAGGTCCTATAATTCACCCCTCCACTTT
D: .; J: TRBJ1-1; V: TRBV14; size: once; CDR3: CASSHFGYTNTEAFF; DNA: TGTGCCAGCAGCCACTTCGGTTATACGAACACTGAAGCTTTCTTT